The 13 T cell receptor beta chains below were found in one sample sequenced in a study of cytomegalovirus exposure and HLA in healthy donors. 60 Vbeta and 13 Jbeta primers were used in PCR. Sequencing used immunoSEQ multiplex PCR; TCRdb keeps in-frame clones, though not all of them. The sample contains around 60,000 clones, 65% to 75% of which appear only once. The sample taken for sequencing was PBMCs. Receptor source: a man in his forties or fifties in good health and CMV-seropositive.

V gene TRBV7-6 combines with J gene TRBJ1-1, with D perhaps TRBD1 (5 bases). The CDR3 is 13 amino acids. Looked up from germline, CDR1 is SGHVS and CDR2 is FNYEAQ. V dropped 5 bases and J dropped 0 bases, with 7 bases sitting between them. The CDR3: CASSTQVNTEAFF. The CDR3 bases are TGTGCCAGCAGCACACAGGTGAACACTGAAGCTTTCTTT.

This chain uses TRBV7-9 with TRBJ2-2; D perhaps matches TRBD2 (5 bases). The CDR3 spans 16 residues. V lost 4 bases and J lost 6, with 18 bases in between. Germline loops: CDR1 SEHNR, CDR2 FQNEAQ (reference sequence). As DNA, the CDR3 is TGTGCCAGCAGCTCCCGGGGTCTTATGGGGTCCGGGGAGCTGTTTTTT. Amino acids: CASSSRGLMGSGELFF.

The chain recombines TRBV13 with TRBJ1-1; D not certain. Trimming pared 1 base from V and 1 base from J, leaving 4 bases between. The CDR3 is 13 amino acids. The germline gives CDR1 PRHDT, CDR2 FYEKMQ (reference sequence). The CDR3 DNA reads TGTGCCAGCAGCTTAGACAGGAACACTGAAGCTTTCTTT. It yields the protein CASSLDRNTEAFF.

This chain links TRBV7-9 with TRBJ2-5; tentatively, D is TRBD1 (5 bases). The CDR3 contains 15 residues. CDR1 is SEHNR, CDR2 FQNEAQ, per germline (reference sequence). Trimming shortened V by 5 bases and J by 3 bases, and 16 bases separated the two germline ends. CDR3 DNA sequence: TGTGCCAGCAGCGCCTCGGACACAGACAAAGAGACCCAGTACTTC. Translated, it gives CASSASDTDKETQYF.

The DNA of the CDR3 is TGCAGCGTTGAAGATCCGGGACAATATAATGGCTACACCTTC. It is translated as CSVEDPGQYNGYTF. V usage is TRBV29-1 and J usage is TRBJ1-2; weak D call: TRBD1 (6 bases). CDR1 SQVTM and CDR2 ANQGSEA come from the germline V gene. Trimming left V 0 bases short and J 6 bases short, with 14 bases between. This CDR3 is built from 14 residues.

This chain uses TRBV4-3 with TRBJ2-3; a possible D gene is TRBD2 (6 bases). CDR3 size: 15 residues. The V and J ends lost 6 bases and 4 bases respectively, with 17 bases between them. Germline V gene sequence: CDR1 LGHNA, CDR2 YSLEER. The CDR3 sequence: CASSYIGGTADTQYF. DNA of the CDR3: TGCGCCAGCAGTTACATCGGGGGTACGGCAGATACGCAGTATTTT.

The chain uses TRBV6-1 and TRBJ1-2, with 8 bases identical to TRBD1. This CDR3 contains 15 residues. The V segment lost 2 bases and the J segment 4 bases; nucleotides outside the gene matches: 6. CDR1 MNHNS and CDR2 SASEGT come from the germline V gene. The CDR3 DNA sequence: TGTGCCAGCAGTGAAACCCCAGGGGGCGGCTATGGCTACACCTTC. Its translation: CASSETPGGGYGYTF.

This sequence joins TRBV27 and TRBJ1-5, with TRBD1 matching 7 bases. CDR1 and CDR2 from the germline V gene are MNHEY and SMNVEV (reference sequence). V lost 5 bases and J lost 1; bases outside the gene matches: 8. CDR3 length: 16 amino acids. CDR3 sequence reads: CASSHYGTASNQPQHF. The CDR3 nucleotides read TGTGCCAGCAGTCACTACGGGACAGCGAGCAATCAGCCCCAGCATTTT.

This clone was seen only a few times. This chain joins TRBV7-2 and TRBJ1-3; D uncertain. The CDR3 sequence is 11 residues long. Germline V CDR1 and CDR2: SGHTA, FQGNSA. Trimming cost V 5 bases and J 4 bases, with 3 bases left between them. The CDR3 is CASSTGNTIYF. In DNA form, the CDR3 reads TGTGCCAGCAGCACAGGAAACACCATATATTTT.

The chain combines TRBV7-2 with TRBJ2-3; possible D gene TRBD2, 5 bases. The CDR3 is 12 residues long. The germline V gene has CDR1 SGHTA and CDR2 FQGNSA. Trimming shortened V by 8 bases and J by 7 bases, and 13 bases separated the two germline ends. The CDR3, as DNA: TGTGCCAGCGTTCGGGATGTGAATACGCAGTATTTT. Translated, it gives CASVRDVNTQYF.

The sample holds a few counts of this clone. The rearrangement joins TRBV2 to TRBJ1-5; no definite D call. V lost 4 bases to trimming and J lost 0 bases, with 7 bases between them. Germline-derived CDR1 and CDR2 are SNHLY and FYNNEI. CDR3 length: 14 residues. The CDR3 bases are TGTGCCAGCAGTGTCACGAGTAGCAATCAGCCCCAGCATTTT. Translation: CASSVTSSNQPQHF. The whole variable domain, remainder taken from reference TRBV2 and TRBJ1-5, is EPEVTQTPSHQVTQMGQEVILRCVPISNHLYFYWYRQILGQKVEFLVSFYNNEISEKSEIFDDQFSVERPDGSNFTLKIRSTKLEDSAMYFCASSVTSSNQPQHFGDGTRLSIL.

V usage is TRBV4-1 and J usage is TRBJ2-5; 14 bases map to TRBD2. The CDR3 spans 18 residues. V shed 3 bases, J shed 1 base, and the junction held 7 bases outside the gene matches. Germline-derived CDR1 and CDR2 are MGHRA and YSYEKL. CDR3 protein: CASSHPRLAGGIQETQYF. The CDR3 bases are TGCGCCAGCAGCCATCCCAGACTAGCGGGGGGGATCCAAGAGACCCAGTACTTC.

The chain has TRBV5-4 and TRBJ1-5; tentative D call: TRBD1 (5 bases). Trimming removed 4 bases from V and 3 bases from J, with 11 bases in between. The CDR3 has 14 amino acids. Germline V gene sequence: CDR1 SGHNT, CDR2 YYREEE (reference sequence). The CDR3 is CASSPGGDNQPQHF. In nucleotides, the CDR3 is TGTGCCAGCAGCCCCGGGGGGGACAATCAGCCCCAGCATTTT. Full variable domain (remainder filled in from reference TRBV5-4 and TRBJ1-5): ETGVTQSPTHLIKTRGQQVTLRCSSQSGHNTVSWYQQALGQGPQFIFQYYREEENGRGNFPPRFSGLQFPNYSSELNVNALELDDSALYLCASSPGGDNQPQHFGDGTRLSIL.